Each of the 32 T cell receptor beta chains below was sequenced from the same sample in a study of post-analysis software for immune sequencing data. Broader study findings: Four or five TRBV segments were more frequent in patients than controls; TRBV5-6, TRBV5-1 and TRBV20-1 belonged to this group.

These receptors have no known antigen. Tagging with unique molecular identifiers was a feature of the TCR beta cDNA libraries. Each CDR3 protein gets one entry after TCRdb re-called the PCR reads with MiXCR. Of about 570,000 distinct CDR3 sequences in the sample, around 36% were seen once. The sequenced sample was blood. These receptors came from a girl under 18 with multiple sclerosis.

This clonotype was seen more than once but under ten times. The chain combines TRBV12-3 or TRBV12-4 with TRBJ2-6; D possibly corresponds to TRBD1 (6 bases). With 9 bases removed from V and 0 bases from J, the gap between germline ends came to 12 bases. The CDR3 sequence is 15 residues long. The CDR3 here is CASTDSSSGANVLTF. The DNA of the CDR3 is TGTGCCAGTACGGACAGTTCCTCTGGGGCCAACGTCCTGACTTTC.

The chain couples TRBV3-1 to TRBJ1-6; 8 bases are shared with TRBD1. The ends lost 0 bases at V and 5 bases at J; junction bases unmatched: 6. The length of the CDR3 is 17 residues. The germline CDR1 and CDR2 sequences are LGHDT and YNNKEL (reference sequence). The chain's CDR3 is CASSQDLTGVDNSPLHF. CDR3 nucleotide sequence: TGTGCCAGCAGCCAAGATTTGACAGGGGTGGATAATTCACCCCTCCACTTT.

The rearrangement links TRBV27 to TRBJ2-5; D remains unclear. V shed 6 bases and J shed 9 bases, with 20 bases lying between them. CDR3 length: 14 amino acids. Germline values: CDR1 MNHEY, CDR2 SMNVEV (reference sequence). The CDR3 is CASSSLLETKAQYF. In DNA, the CDR3 is TGTGCCAGCAGCTCATTACTCGAGACGAAGGCCCAGTACTTC.

This clonotype was counted between two and nine times. V is TRBV5-1 and J is TRBJ2-1; TRBD1 agrees at 10 bases. The germline V gene has CDR1 SGHRS and CDR2 YFSETQ. The junction had 6 bases not matched to a gene; V was cut back by 0 bases and J by 12 bases. This CDR3 is 14 amino acids long. CDR3 loop: CASSLGGTGETQFF. Here the CDR3 DNA reads TGCGCCAGCAGCTTGGGGGGGACAGGGGAGACGCAGTTCTTC.

This clonotype was detected only a few times. This sequence joins TRBV7-7 and TRBJ2-5; possible D gene TRBD2, 6 bases. This CDR3 contains 15 residues. Germline CDR1 and CDR2: SSHAT and FNYEAQ (reference sequence). The V and J ends lost 1 base and 0 bases respectively, with 9 bases between them. CDR3 region: CASSLVAGNQETQYF. The CDR3 DNA follows: TGTGCCAGCAGCTTAGTGGCGGGAAACCAAGAGACCCAGTACTTC.

A few counts support this clonotype. The chain joins TRBV7-9 to TRBJ2-3; 7 nucleotides match TRBD2. Per germline, CDR1 SEHNR and CDR2 FQNEAQ (reference sequence). V shed 4 bases and J 3 bases; nucleotides not matched to a gene: 13. The CDR3 is 17 amino acids. The CDR3 loop is CASSSPGGTRRTDTQYF. The CDR3 region has the DNA TGTGCCAGCAGCTCCCCGGGAGGCACTCGAAGGACAGATACGCAGTATTTT.

A few counts support this clonotype. The chain is built from TRBV20-1 and TRBJ2-1; 13 nucleotides line up with TRBD2. The CDR3 contains 18 residues. V trimming: 1 base; J trimming: 0 bases; junction bases outside the gene matches: 6. Germline V CDR1 and CDR2: DFQATT, SNEGSKA (reference sequence). The CDR3 region is CSARAGLAGASSYNEQFF. In nucleotides, the CDR3 is TGCAGTGCTAGAGCAGGACTAGCGGGGGCTAGCTCCTACAATGAGCAGTTCTTC.

This clonotype occurred a few times. The chain recombines TRBV5-8 with TRBJ2-7; D is unresolved. Germline V CDR1 and CDR2: SGHTS, YDEGEE. This CDR3 is 14 amino acids long. Trimming left V 2 bases short and J 3 bases short, with 12 bases between. Here the CDR3 reads CASSFGDSRYEQYF. CDR3 DNA: TGTGCCAGCAGCTTTGGGGATTCCCGCTACGAGCAGTACTTC.

The table lists this clonotype with a count of one. J is TRBJ2-1 and V is TRBV7-2; 8 bases match TRBD2. Germline V gene lookup returns CDR1 SGHTA and CDR2 FQGNSA. V lost 5 bases and J lost 7; bases outside the gene matches: 10. The CDR3 is 15 residues long. This CDR3 is CASSLQTAGANEQFF. The CDR3, as DNA: TGTGCCAGCAGCCTTCAAACAGCGGGGGCAAATGAGCAGTTCTTC.

J is TRBJ1-5 and V is TRBV6-1; TRBD1 is a possible D gene (6 bases). Germline V gene sequence: CDR1 MNHNS, CDR2 SASEGT. V lost 7 bases and J lost 8, with 18 bases in between. The CDR3 consists of 14 residues. The CDR3 sequence: CASKGHPLGEPQHF. The CDR3, as DNA: TGTGCCAGCAAGGGACATCCACTTGGGGAGCCCCAGCATTTT.

The chain employs TRBV5-1 and TRBJ1-1, with D possibly being TRBD1 (6 bases). Trimming stripped 4 bases from V and 1 base from J, with 14 bases between. The CDR3 is made up of 15 amino acids. Germline CDR1 reads SGHRS; CDR2 reads YFSETQ. CDR3 loop: CASSHFDRRNTEAFF. For the CDR3, the DNA is TGCGCCAGCAGCCACTTCGACAGGAGGAACACTGAAGCTTTCTTT.

The chain links TRBV11-1 to TRBJ2-7; D remains ambiguous. CDR3 size: 14 residues. The V gene lost 3 bases and the J gene lost 3 bases, with 12 bases spanning the gap. Germline V gene data show CDR1 as SGHAT and CDR2 as FQDESV (reference sequence). CDR3 DNA: TGTGCCAGCAGCTTCGCACCCTTGATCTACGAGCAGTACTTC. It yields the protein CASSFAPLIYEQYF. The full variable domain, rest sourced from reference TRBV11-1 and TRBJ2-7, is EAEVAQSPRYKITEKSQAVAFWCDPISGHATLYWYRQILGQGPELLVQFQDESVVDDSQLPKDRFSAERLKGVDSTLKIQPAELGDSAMYLCASSFAPLIYEQYFGPGTRLTVT.

J is TRBJ1-6 and V is TRBV24-1; D is uncertain. Germline CDR1 reads KGHDR; CDR2 reads SFDVKD. The ends were cut back, 4 bases at V and 7 bases at J, with 10 bases in the middle. This CDR3 has 14 amino acids. The CDR3: CATSEGPGNSPLHF. In DNA form, the CDR3 reads TGTGCCACCAGTGAGGGTCCGGGGAATTCACCCCTCCACTTT.

This sequence joins TRBV6-2 or TRBV6-3 and TRBJ2-3; TRBD2 might be the D (7 bases). The V and J ends lost 7 bases and 2 bases respectively, with 22 bases between them. The CDR3 spans 17 residues. Germline values: CDR1 MNHEY, CDR2 SVGEGT. CDR3 in amino acids: CASTFPTQGRVTDTQYF. The CDR3 DNA follows: TGTGCCAGCACTTTTCCCACCCAGGGGAGGGTCACAGATACGCAGTATTTT.

Here the CDR3 reads CASSRGARGPQHF. The CDR3 DNA sequence: TGTGCCAGCAGCCGGGGGGCCCGCGGGCCCCAGCATTTT. The chain links TRBV12-3 or TRBV12-4 to TRBJ1-5; D possibly corresponds to TRBD1 (6 bases). CDR3 length: 13 amino acids. V shed 6 bases and J shed 9 bases, with 15 bases lying between them.

Note on this clonotype: The conserved phenylalanine or tryptophan normally closing the CDR3 is absent here, so this likely arose from a read error. The chain uses TRBV12-3 or TRBV12-4 and TRBJ2-3; D ambiguous. The CDR3 runs 14 residues. V was trimmed by 6 bases and J by 1 base, leaving 11 bases between them. CDR3 amino acids: CASSSGPRTDTQYS. For the CDR3, the DNA is TGTGCCAGCAGCAGTGGACCGCGCACAGATACGCAGTATTCT.

This chain joins TRBV7-8 and TRBJ1-1; the D gene is possibly TRBD1 (6 bases). The CDR3 has 15 residues. V shed 5 bases and J shed 6 bases, with 19 bases lying between them. Germline loops: CDR1 SGHVS, CDR2 FQNEAQ. The CDR3 sequence is CASSLSGGGSAEAFF. The CDR3 DNA follows: TGTGCCAGCAGCCTGTCGGGGGGCGGGAGCGCTGAAGCTTTCTTT.

The genes are TRBV4-1 and TRBJ2-5; 12 nucleotides align to TRBD2. CDR1 is MGHRA and CDR2 is YSYEKL in the germline V gene. The V and J ends lost 0 bases and 2 bases, in that order; junction bases with no gene match: 7. The CDR3 is 18 amino acids. CDR3 sequence: CASSQEMLAGGRQETQYF. In nucleotides, the CDR3 is TGCGCCAGCAGCCAAGAAATGCTAGCGGGGGGGCGTCAAGAGACCCAGTACTTC.

The gene calls are TRBV7-9 and TRBJ2-6; 8 positions agree with TRBD1. The V gene end was trimmed by 3 bases and the J gene end by 4 bases; junction bases not matched to a gene: 8. CDR1 and CDR2 (germline): SEHNR, FQNEAQ (reference sequence). CDR3 size: 17 residues. The CDR3 nucleotides read TGTGCCAGCAGCTTGGACAGGGAAGAACCCGGGGCCAACGTCCTGACTTTC. Translating gives CASSLDREEPGANVLTF.

The chain links TRBV5-1 to TRBJ1-2; possible D gene TRBD1, 6 bases. The CDR3 covers 15 residues. Germline CDR1 reads SGHRS; CDR2 reads YFSETQ. V was trimmed by 4 bases and J by 2 bases, leaving 15 bases between them. This CDR3 reads CASSLDRNTNYGYTF. CDR3 in DNA: TGCGCCAGCAGCCTCGACAGGAATACAAACTATGGCTACACCTTC.

This clonotype was detected a few times. This sequence joins TRBV7-3 and TRBJ2-3; 8 bases are a match to TRBD2. Trimming cost V 0 bases and J 2 bases; bases outside gene matches: 10. CDR1 and CDR2 (germline): SGHTA, FQGTGA. The CDR3 contains 18 residues. The CDR3 protein is CASSLTTPAGAATDTQYF. The DNA of the CDR3 is TGTGCCAGCAGCTTAACGACGCCAGCGGGGGCGGCCACAGATACGCAGTATTTT.

The chain has TRBV7-9 and TRBJ2-1; 7 bases line up with TRBD2. The CDR3 runs to 15 residues. With V trimmed by 4 bases and J by 0 bases, 3 bases remained unmatched. Germline CDR1 SEHNR, CDR2 FQNEAQ (reference sequence). The CDR3 nucleotides are TGTGCCAGCAGCTCAAGGACTAGCTCCTACAATGAGCAGTTCTTC. Residues: CASSSRTSSYNEQFF.

The genes are TRBV3-1 and TRBJ1-4, with D maybe TRBD1 (6 bases). The CDR3 contains 13 residues. Germline V gives CDR1 LGHDT, CDR2 YNNKEL (reference sequence). Deletions cut 0 bases from V and 15 bases from J, with 14 bases between. CDR3 DNA: TGTGCCAGCAGCCAAGAGAGAAGGGGGAGGATGTTTTTT. This sequence encodes CASSQERRGRMFF.

The chain is built from TRBV20-1 and TRBJ2-3, with D perhaps TRBD1 or TRBD2 (5 bases each). CDR1 is DFQATT and CDR2 is SNEGSKA in the germline V gene (reference sequence). V lost 6 bases and J lost 10, with 14 bases in between. This CDR3 spans 11 amino acids. CDR3 nucleotide sequence: TGCAGTGCGGGGACGGGGCTGGCGCAGTATTTT. Encoded protein: CSAGTGLAQYF.

The chain couples TRBV6-2 or TRBV6-3 to TRBJ2-7, with 12 bases lining up with TRBD2. This CDR3 has 19 amino acids. V dropped 0 bases and J dropped 0; count of bases not matched to a gene: 9. CDR1 and CDR2 (germline): MNHEY, SVGEGT. CDR3 sequence (DNA): TGTGCCAGCAGTTACTCACACGGACTAGCGGGACGGAGCTCCTACGAGCAGTACTTC. Its translation is CASSYSHGLAGRSSYEQYF.

The CDR3 is CASTWGTGSYEQYF. CDR3 nucleotides: TGTGCCAGCACTTGGGGGACAGGGTCCTACGAGCAGTACTTC. V gene TRBV5-6 combines with J gene TRBJ2-7; 9 nucleotides agree with TRBD1. This CDR3 contains 14 residues. CDR1 is SGHDT, CDR2 YYEEEE, per germline. Trimming removed 6 bases from V and 1 base from J; junction bases left unmatched: 5.

The gene calls are TRBV20-1 and TRBJ2-4, with 9 bases lining up with TRBD1. The CDR3 length is 12 residues. Germline values: CDR1 DFQATT, CDR2 SNEGSKA (reference sequence). V dropped 5 bases and J dropped 8; count of bases not matched to a gene: 4. CDR3 in amino acids: CSASGQGHIQYF. CDR3 nucleotide sequence: TGCAGTGCTTCGGGACAGGGACACATTCAGTACTTC.

The V call is TRBV2, the J call TRBJ2-3; 7 bases match TRBD2. V shed 6 bases, J shed 0 bases, and the junction held 3 bases outside the gene matches. This CDR3 spans 14 amino acids. The germline V gene encodes CDR1 SNHLY and CDR2 FYNNEI. CDR3 in DNA: TGTGCCAGCAGACTAGCGACTAGCACAGATACGCAGTATTTT. Translation: CASRLATSTDTQYF.

The rearrangement links TRBV5-5 to TRBJ2-7; a possible D gene is TRBD2 (5 bases). The CDR3 runs 14 residues. Germline values: CDR1 SGHKS, CDR2 YYEKEE (reference sequence). Trimming stripped 0 bases from V and 2 bases from J, with 9 bases between. The CDR3 DNA follows: TGTGCCAGCAGCTTGGTCACCGGGGCCTACGAGCAGTACTTC. Translating it yields CASSLVTGAYEQYF.

This clonotype appeared a few times. J is TRBJ2-5 and V is TRBV5-6, with a tentative D call TRBD1 (5 bases). Germline lookup yields CDR1 SGHDT and CDR2 YYEEEE. The CDR3 spans 14 residues. The V and J ends lost 4 bases and 3 bases respectively, with 13 bases between them. CDR3 residues: CASSPLGPEETQYF. The CDR3 nucleotides are TGTGCCAGCAGCCCCCTGGGGCCCGAAGAGACCCAGTACTTC. Using reference TRBV5-6 and TRBJ2-5 for the parts outside the CDR3, the full variable domain is DAGVTQSPTHLIKTRGQQVTLRCSPKSGHDTVSWYQQALGQGPQFIFQYYEEEERQRGNFPDRFSGHQFPNYSSELNVNALLLGDSALYLCASSPLGPEETQYFGPGTRLLVL.

As for this clonotype: A read error may produce the germline difference seen at one junction end. The chain uses TRBV16 and TRBJ1-2, with D perhaps TRBD1 (5 bases). The germline V gene encodes CDR1 KGHSY and CDR2 FQNENV. The CDR3 covers 14 residues. Here the CDR3 reads CVSSQSLRDYGYTF. CDR3 nucleotides: TGTGTCAGCAGCCAATCGCTCAGGGACTATGGCTACACCTTC.

The chain combines TRBV7-2 with TRBJ2-1, with 7 bases aligning to TRBD1. V dropped 4 bases and J dropped 1; count of bases not matched to a gene: 10. The CDR3 consists of 17 residues. Germline V CDR1 and CDR2: SGHTA, FQGNSA. CDR3 region: CASSSLLGTASYNEQFF. CDR3 DNA sequence: TGTGCCAGCAGCTCCTTGCTTGGGACAGCTTCCTACAATGAGCAGTTCTTC.